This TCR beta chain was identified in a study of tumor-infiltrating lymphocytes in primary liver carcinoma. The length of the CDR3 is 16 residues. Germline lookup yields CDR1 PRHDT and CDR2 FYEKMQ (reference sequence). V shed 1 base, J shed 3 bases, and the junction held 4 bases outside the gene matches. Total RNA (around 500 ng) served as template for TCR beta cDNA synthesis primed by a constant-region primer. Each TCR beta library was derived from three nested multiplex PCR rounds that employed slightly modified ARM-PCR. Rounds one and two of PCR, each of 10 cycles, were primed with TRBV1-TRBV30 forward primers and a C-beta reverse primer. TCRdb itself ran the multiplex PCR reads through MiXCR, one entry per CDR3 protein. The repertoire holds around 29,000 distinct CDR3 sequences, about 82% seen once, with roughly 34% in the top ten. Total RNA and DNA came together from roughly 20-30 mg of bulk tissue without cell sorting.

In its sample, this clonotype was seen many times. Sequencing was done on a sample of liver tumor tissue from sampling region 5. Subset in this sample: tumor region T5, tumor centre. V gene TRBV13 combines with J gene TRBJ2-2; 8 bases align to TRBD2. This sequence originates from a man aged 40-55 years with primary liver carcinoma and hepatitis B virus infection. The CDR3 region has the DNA TGTGCCAGCAGCTTAGCGCGGGAGGTTCACACCGGGGAGCTGTTTTTT. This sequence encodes CASSLAREVHTGELFF.